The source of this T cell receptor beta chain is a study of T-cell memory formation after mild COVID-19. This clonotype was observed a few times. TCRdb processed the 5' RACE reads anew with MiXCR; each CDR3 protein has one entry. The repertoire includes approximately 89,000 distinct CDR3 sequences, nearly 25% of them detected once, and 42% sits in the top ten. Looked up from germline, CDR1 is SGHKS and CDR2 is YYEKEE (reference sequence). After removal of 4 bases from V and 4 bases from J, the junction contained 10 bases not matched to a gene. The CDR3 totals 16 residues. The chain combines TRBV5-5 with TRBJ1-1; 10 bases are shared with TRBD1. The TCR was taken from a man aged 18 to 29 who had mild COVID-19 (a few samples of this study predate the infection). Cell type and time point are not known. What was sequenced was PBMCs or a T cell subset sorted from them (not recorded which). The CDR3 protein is CASSSDRGHRGTEAFF. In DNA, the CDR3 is TGTGCCAGCAGCAGTGACAGGGGGCATAGGGGCACTGAAGCTTTCTTT.